The 20 T cell receptor beta chains in this list originate from one sample, sequenced in a study of vaccination effects on CD4 cells after COVID-19 (dated by TCRdb to 2022 to 2024). These receptors lack a known antigen. The library was obtained by the immunoSEQ multiplex PCR assay. TCRdb limited this immuneACCESS table to in-frame rearrangements with V and J called. A share of clones is missing; checked studies link under half to unresolved V genes, and the rest is unexplained. This sample is represented by approximately 11,000 clones; 65% to 75% of them were singletons. Roughly 8.7% of the sample lies in the top ten. In the ViraFEST assay, PBMC were stimulated with viral peptide pools, and TCR sequencing was then used to find antigen-specific CD4+ T cell clonotypes based on their expansion. After around 10 days of culture, CD4+ T cells were isolated with the EasySep CD4+ T cell isolation kit. Two doses of either the BNT162b2 or the mRNA-1273 mRNA SARS-CoV-2 vaccine were administered to participants.

Here the sequenced sample was CD4+ T cells from PBMCs cultured with SARS-CoV-2 spike peptides, taken after COVID-19 vaccination. Read against the paper, the sample's cell subset or site label means: SARS-CoV-2 spike overlapping peptide pool stimulation. These receptors were obtained from a human donor who received a COVID-19 vaccine.

The chain combines TRBV30 with TRBJ1-1, with unresolved D. The CDR3 loop spans 12 amino acids. The V end lost 3 bases, the J end lost 0 bases, and 5 bases lay between the germline ends. Germline assignment: CDR1 GTSNPN and CDR2 SVGIG (reference sequence). CDR3 residues: CAWSRVNTEAFF. The CDR3 DNA reads TGTGCCTGGAGCCGGGTGAACACTGAAGCTTTCTTT.

The chain couples TRBV10-3 to TRBJ1-1; TRBD1 might be the D (5 bases). CDR1 is ENHRY and CDR2 is SYGVKD in the germline V gene. V gave up 5 bases and J gave up 7 bases, with 11 bases separating them. The CDR3 has 12 amino acids. The CDR3 spells CAISRGEVEAFF. CDR3 DNA sequence: TGTGCCATCAGTAGAGGGGAGGTTGAAGCTTTCTTT.

The chain joins TRBV19 to TRBJ2-6; the D is unclear. V was cut by 8 bases and J by 4 bases, with 12 bases left in between. The germline V gene encodes CDR1 LNHDA and CDR2 SQIVND (reference sequence). The CDR3 consists of 14 residues. The CDR3 nucleotides read TGTGCCAGTGAAAGAGGTCAGGGGGCCAACGTCCTGACTTTC. It translates to CASERGQGANVLTF.

V and J are TRBV19 and TRBJ1-1; TRBD1 is a possible D gene (6 bases). The CDR3 is made up of 14 amino acids. The germline V and J ends were trimmed by 6 bases and 4 bases, with 15 bases remaining between them. Looked up from germline, CDR1 is LNHDA and CDR2 is SQIVND (reference sequence). The CDR3 reads CASRGAGIGTEAFF. DNA for the CDR3: TGTGCCAGTAGGGGGGCGGGGATAGGCACTGAAGCTTTCTTT.

The chain employs TRBV29-1 and TRBJ2-5; 7 positions match TRBD2. Trimming at V came to 7 bases and at J to 5 bases, leaving 13 bases not matched to a gene. The CDR3 sequence is 14 residues long. Germline CDR1 reads SQVTM; CDR2 reads ANQGSEA. The CDR3 DNA reads TGCAGCGCTTCAAAGGGAGGGGTGCGGGAGACCCAGTACTTC. Its translation is CSASKGGVRETQYF.

V usage is TRBV6-5 and J usage is TRBJ2-1; D is unresolved. Germline loops: CDR1 MNHEY, CDR2 SVGAGI. The CDR3 has 12 residues. V lost 6 bases, J lost 8 bases, and 11 bases lay in between. CDR3 nucleotide sequence: TGTGCCAGCAGCCGACTTAACCATGAGCAGTTCTTC. Amino acids: CASSRLNHEQFF.

The chain employs TRBV12-3 or TRBV12-4 and TRBJ2-1, with TRBD2 identical over 7 bases. CDR3 size: 12 residues. V was pared by 5 bases and J by 9 bases, with 4 bases of the junction left unmatched. This CDR3 is CASSQWGGEQFF. The CDR3 DNA follows: TGTGCCAGCAGTCAATGGGGGGGTGAGCAGTTCTTC.

V gene TRBV7-2 combines with J gene TRBJ2-1, with a tentative D call TRBD2 (5 bases). The CDR3 sequence is 15 residues long. V was clipped by 5 bases and J by 0 bases, with 11 bases between them. Germline values: CDR1 SGHTA, CDR2 FQGNSA. Written as DNA, the CDR3 is TGTGCCAGCAGCGAGGACTCAAGCTCCTACAATGAGCAGTTCTTC. This gives the protein CASSEDSSSYNEQFF.

This sequence joins TRBV3-1 (or the pseudogene TRBV3-2) and TRBJ2-5; no firm D call. This CDR3 has 15 residues. In germline, CDR1 is LGHDT, CDR2 YNNKEL (reference sequence). With 0 bases removed from V and 5 bases from J, the gap between germline ends came to 13 bases. This chain's CDR3 is CASSQDARPAETQYF. CDR3 DNA: TGTGCCAGCAGCCAAGATGCCAGGCCCGCGGAGACCCAGTACTTC.

V gene TRBV10-3 combines with J gene TRBJ1-3, with 11 bases fitting TRBD1. CDR1 is ENHRY and CDR2 is SYGVKD in the germline V gene. The V and J ends lost 6 bases and 0 bases, in that order; junction bases with no gene match: 10. The CDR3 loop spans 18 amino acids. Here the CDR3 DNA reads TGTGCCATCAGGGGACAGGGGGACAGAAACCTCTCTGGAAACACCATATATTTT. Protein product: CAIRGQGDRNLSGNTIYF.

The chain links TRBV7-2 to TRBJ1-1; D unclear. Trimming removed 2 bases from V and 1 base from J, with 5 bases in between. The CDR3 covers 13 residues. Germline lookup yields CDR1 SGHTA and CDR2 FQGNSA. The CDR3, as DNA: TGTGCCAGCAGCTTACCCCAGAACACTGAAGCTTTCTTT. Translated: CASSLPQNTEAFF.

The chain couples TRBV5-1 to TRBJ1-1; D possibly corresponds to TRBD1 (5 bases). Germline CDR1 is SGHRS and CDR2 is YFSETQ. V was shortened by 0 bases and J by 0 bases, with 12 bases between the two germline ends. This CDR3 is 16 amino acids long. CDR3 loop: CASSLDMGPLNTEAFF. CDR3 nucleotide sequence: TGCGCCAGCAGCTTGGACATGGGACCTTTGAACACTGAAGCTTTCTTT.

This chain joins TRBV3-1 (or the pseudogene TRBV3-2) and TRBJ1-6; D ambiguous. CDR3 size: 14 residues. From germline, CDR1 is LGHDT and CDR2 YNNKEL (reference sequence). Trimming took 1 base from V and 7 from J, leaving 8 bases between them. The CDR3, as DNA: TGTGCCAGCAGCCAAGGCCGGTCGAATTCACCCCTCCACTTT. The encoded protein is CASSQGRSNSPLHF.

The V and J genes are TRBV6-5 and TRBJ2-6, with D perhaps matching TRBD1 or TRBD2 (5 bases each). The V end lost 6 bases, the J end lost 2 bases, and 11 bases lay between the germline ends. This CDR3 region has 15 residues. The germline gives CDR1 MNHEY, CDR2 SVGAGI. CDR3 amino acids: CASSIEGTGANVLTF. CDR3 DNA sequence: TGTGCCAGCAGCATCGAGGGGACTGGGGCCAACGTCCTGACTTTC.

V usage is TRBV24-1 and J usage is TRBJ2-1; 8 positions agree with TRBD2. The CDR3 covers 13 residues. V shed 6 bases, J shed 8 bases, and the junction held 5 bases outside the gene matches. In germline, CDR1 is KGHDR, CDR2 SFDVKD. CDR3 coding DNA: TGTGCCACCAGTCGCCGGGAGGGCCATGAGCAGTTCTTC. It is translated as CATSRREGHEQFF.

This rearrangement joins TRBV29-1 to TRBJ2-1; no clear D. This CDR3 spans 12 amino acids. The V end was cut by 4 bases, the J end by 4 bases, with 8 bases between. Per germline, CDR1 SQVTM and CDR2 ANQGSEA. The CDR3: CSVVGVYNEQFF. The DNA of the CDR3 is TGCAGCGTTGTCGGCGTGTACAATGAGCAGTTCTTC.

The rearrangement joins TRBV19 to TRBJ1-2, with D perhaps matching TRBD1 (6 bases). Germline CDR1 is LNHDA and CDR2 is SQIVND (reference sequence). This CDR3 spans 11 amino acids. The ends were cut back, 11 bases at V and 7 bases at J, with 14 bases in the middle. The CDR3 DNA reads as TGTGCCGCCAAGGAAGGGGGTGGCTACACCTTC. This translates into CAAKEGGGYTF.

In its sample, this clone was seen once. V gene TRBV5-1 combines with J gene TRBJ2-5; 8 bases match TRBD2. Germline CDR1 reads SGHRS; CDR2 reads YFSETQ. With 2 bases clipped from V and 4 bases from J, the junction kept 1 base outside the gene matches. The CDR3 has 13 amino acids. The CDR3 DNA sequence: TGCGCCAGCAGCTTAAGCGGGGGAGAGACCCAGTACTTC. Protein sequence: CASSLSGGETQYF.

There are a few counts of this clone. The chain carries TRBV1 and TRBJ1-2; no check of the table's D call, TRBD1, against the DNA was made. TRBV1 is deemed a pseudogene. The CDR3 has 18 residues. CDR3 bases: TGCACCAGCAGCCAAGATTCCCCCCCCCGGAAGGGGAAAGGGGGCTACACCTTC. As protein: CTSSQDSPPRKGKGGYTF.

This clone has just one count. J is TRBJ1-2 and V is TRBV2; no clear D. This CDR3 has 12 amino acids. Germline assignment: CDR1 SNHLY and CDR2 FYNNEI. V lost 3 bases to trimming and J lost 3 bases, with 5 bases between them. The CDR3 loop is CASSELYYGYTF. CDR3 in DNA: TGTGCCAGCAGTGAGTTATACTATGGCTACACCTTC.